The 6 T cell receptor beta chains reported below all come from one sample, sequenced in a study of OX40 agonist ivuxolimab in advanced cancers. Only in-frame clones appear in the TCRdb table, and some are missing; sequencing was by immunoSEQ multiplex PCR. The table includes about 50,000 clones, 84% detected once. Sequencing was performed on CD4+ or CD8+ T cells sorted from blood, taken in a trial of the OX40 agonist ivuxolimab. The receptors stem from an adult with an advanced solid tumor such as melanoma, head and neck, liver or kidney cancer.

The V and J genes are TRBV13 and TRBJ2-7, with TRBD1 matching over 7 bases. Germline CDR1 and CDR2: PRHDT and FYEKMQ (reference sequence). Trimming cost V 4 bases and J 4 bases; bases outside gene matches: 10. CDR3 length equals 15 residues. The CDR3 spells CASSSQQGSGYEQYF. CDR3 bases: TGTGCCAGCAGCTCCCAACAGGGGTCAGGGTACGAGCAGTACTTC.

The chain is built from TRBV11-3 and TRBJ1-2; D is unclear. The CDR3 has 17 amino acids. V lost 1 base and J 3 bases, leaving 18 bases between the germline ends. Germline V gene sequence: CDR1 SGHNT, CDR2 YENEEA. CDR3 sequence (DNA): TGTGCCAGCAGCTTAGTTTTACCGGCATGTATGGACTATGGCTACACCTTC. Amino acid sequence: CASSLVLPACMDYGYTF.

V usage is TRBV5-4 and J usage is TRBJ2-1; tentative D call: TRBD2 (6 bases). The germline V gene has CDR1 SGHNT and CDR2 YYREEE (reference sequence). V lost 0 bases and J lost 0, with 13 bases in between. The CDR3 covers 17 residues. The CDR3 region is CASSLDPGVSSYNEQFF. In nucleotides, the CDR3 is TGTGCCAGCAGCTTGGATCCGGGAGTGAGCTCCTACAATGAGCAGTTCTTC.

The J gene is TRBJ2-3, the V gene TRBV5-4, with D hard to call. V dropped 0 bases and J dropped 2 bases, with 13 bases sitting between them. The CDR3 consists of 16 residues. Germline loops: CDR1 SGHNT, CDR2 YYREEE (reference sequence). The CDR3 loop reads CASSLGLGPNTDTQYF. CDR3 DNA sequence: TGTGCCAGCAGCTTGGGCCTAGGACCGAACACAGATACGCAGTATTTT.

The gene calls are TRBV7-6 and TRBJ2-7; TRBD2 agrees at 8 bases. V gave up 5 bases and J gave up 5 bases; unmatched junction bases: 5. The CDR3 has 13 residues. Germline V gene lookup returns CDR1 SGHVS and CDR2 FNYEAQ. The CDR3 is CASSQREPHEQYF. The CDR3 DNA reads as TGTGCCAGCAGCCAGCGGGAGCCGCACGAGCAGTACTTC.

J is TRBJ2-1 and V is TRBV7-2; TRBD1 might be the D (6 bases). Per germline, CDR1 SGHTA and CDR2 FQGNSA. The CDR3 runs 13 residues. V was cut by 6 bases and J by 8 bases, with 14 bases left in between. The CDR3 DNA reads TGTGCCAGCAGGCGCTTACAGGGTGATGAGCAGTTCTTC. This encodes CASRRLQGDEQFF. The whole variable domain, remainder taken from reference TRBV7-2 and TRBJ2-1, is GAGVSQSPSNKVTEKGKDVELRCDPISGHTALYWYRQSLGQGLEFLIYFQGNSAPDKSGLPSDRFSAERTGGSVSTLTIQRTQQEDSAVYLCASRRLQGDEQFFGPGTRLTVL.